Each of the 6 T cell receptor beta chains below was sequenced from the same sample in a study of cytomegalovirus exposure and HLA in healthy donors. PCR involved 60 Vbeta and 13 Jbeta primers. This table comes from immunoSEQ multiplex PCR, and its TCRdb copy is limited to in-frame clones, with some not included. The sample is made up of 200,000 or so clones, and the top ten hold roughly 0.74% of it. Sequencing input: PBMCs. The receptors here all came from a boy younger than 18 in good health and CMV-seronegative.

The rearrangement links TRBV5-1 to TRBJ1-2; D uncertain. CDR3 size: 13 residues. The germline CDR1 and CDR2 sequences are SGHRS and YFSETQ. Deletions cut 4 bases from V and 2 bases from J, with 9 bases between. Here the CDR3 reads CASSTTVNYGYTF. CDR3 nucleotides: TGCGCCAGCAGCACCACGGTGAACTATGGCTACACCTTC.

V is TRBV11-1 and J is TRBJ2-2; the match to TRBD2 covers 9 bases. CDR1 and CDR2 from the germline V gene are SGHAT and FQDESV (reference sequence). Trimming at V came to 6 bases and at J to 1 base, leaving 9 bases not matched to a gene. The CDR3 loop spans 17 amino acids. Here the CDR3 reads CASSPYSGGKNTGELFF. For the CDR3, the DNA is TGTGCCAGCAGTCCTTATAGCGGGGGAAAGAACACCGGGGAGCTGTTTTTT.

The chain joins TRBV27 to TRBJ2-3, with TRBD2 identical over 12 bases. Germline loops: CDR1 MNHEY, CDR2 SMNVEV (reference sequence). There are 16 residues in the CDR3. The V and J ends lost 6 bases and 5 bases, in that order; junction bases with no gene match: 9. CDR3: CASSYGLAGPVDTQYF. CDR3 in DNA: TGTGCCAGCAGCTACGGACTAGCGGGACCCGTAGATACGCAGTATTTT.

The chain employs TRBV2 and TRBJ2-3, with D perhaps TRBD2 (5 bases). The V gene's germline CDR1 is SNHLY and CDR2 FYNNEI. CDR3 length equals 14 residues. Trimming removed 4 bases from V and 0 bases from J, with 8 bases in between. This chain's CDR3 is CASSAERSTDTQYF. The CDR3 nucleotides are TGTGCCAGCAGTGCTGAGCGGAGCACAGATACGCAGTATTTT.

This chain connects TRBV14 to TRBJ2-7; the match to TRBD1 covers 8 bases. V shed 1 base and J 4 bases; nucleotides not matched to a gene: 6. This CDR3 comprises 15 residues. Germline assignment: CDR1 SGHDN and CDR2 FVKESK. CDR3 sequence reads: CASSQVSGGRYEQYF. The CDR3 coding sequence is TGTGCCAGCAGCCAAGTGTCAGGGGGCAGGTACGAGCAGTACTTC.

The CDR3: CAATGDGLRSGQYF. In DNA form, the CDR3 reads TGTGCCGCTACTGGGGACGGACTAAGGTCCGGGCAGTACTTC. The gene calls are TRBV10-3 and TRBJ2-7, with D maybe TRBD2 (6 bases). The CDR3 extends over 14 amino acids. V was trimmed by 11 bases and J by 9 bases, leaving 26 bases between them. CDR1 and CDR2 (germline): ENHRY, SYGVKD.